The 24 T cell receptor beta chains presented below share a single source sample, sequenced in a study of response to subunit inactivated influenza vaccine. Each CDR3 protein is one row after TCRdb ran MiXCR on the RT-PCR reads. The sample has almost 600,000 distinct CDR3 sequences, 14% seen once. Source: PBMCs from blood, taken approximately 12 days after vaccination. The receptor set was obtained from a man in his forties or fifties who received an inactivated influenza vaccine.

This clonotype came up a few times. V is TRBV3-1 and J is TRBJ1-4, with 9 bases lining up with TRBD1. V was pared by 0 bases and J by 2 bases, with 10 bases of the junction left unmatched. Germline loops: CDR1 LGHDT, CDR2 YNNKEL (reference sequence). CDR3 length equals 19 residues. CDR3 nucleotides: TGTGCCAGCAGCCAAGACTGGCGCCCGGGACAGGGTACTAATGAAAAACTGTTTTTT. Translation: CASSQDWRPGQGTNEKLFF.

In its sample, this clonotype was seen many times. V gene TRBV9 combines with J gene TRBJ2-1; D unclear. The germline V gene has CDR1 SGDLS and CDR2 YYNGEE. V shed 0 bases and J shed 8 bases, with 15 bases lying between them. This CDR3 is built from 15 residues. The CDR3 loop is CASSVEGRSHHEQFF. The CDR3 DNA is TGTGCCAGCAGCGTAGAAGGACGGTCCCACCATGAGCAGTTCTTC.

The chain combines TRBV15 with TRBJ2-1; 9 nucleotides line up with TRBD2. The CDR3 covers 16 residues. Trimming removed 1 base from V and 3 bases from J; junction bases left unmatched: 4. Germline-derived CDR1 and CDR2 are LNHNV and YYDKDF (reference sequence). CDR3 DNA: TGTGCCACCAGCAGAGGAGGTAGCGGGGGCTACAATGAGCAGTTCTTC. Translated: CATSRGGSGGYNEQFF.

This clonotype came up a few times. The chain recombines TRBV5-1 with TRBJ1-1; D unclear. CDR3 length: 14 amino acids. V was cut by 0 bases and J by 1 base, with 7 bases left in between. Per the germline V gene, CDR1 is SGHRS and CDR2 is YFSETQ. The CDR3 DNA reads as TGCGCCAGCAGCTTGGAGATGGAGAACACTGAAGCTTTCTTT. It translates to CASSLEMENTEAFF.

This clonotype showed up just a few times. The V call is TRBV7-2, the J call TRBJ2-7, with D unresolved. The CDR3 consists of 11 residues. Trimming left V 2 bases short and J 6 bases short, with 5 bases between. The germline CDR1 and CDR2 sequences are SGHTA and FQGNSA. CDR3 loop: CASSLSLEQYF. CDR3 sequence (DNA): TGTGCCAGCAGCTTAAGCCTCGAGCAGTACTTC.

This clonotype has just a few counts. This CDR3 reads CSARDLSGVSYEQYF. The CDR3, as DNA: TGCAGTGCTAGAGATCTGTCAGGGGTCTCCTACGAGCAGTACTTC. The chain uses TRBV20-1 and TRBJ2-7; D might be TRBD1 (6 bases). CDR3 size: 15 residues. V lost 0 bases to trimming and J lost 0 bases, with 12 bases between them. Germline CDR1 is DFQATT and CDR2 is SNEGSKA (reference sequence).

This clonotype was counted at least ten times. The CDR3 loop is CASSQDQSGYGEAFF. The CDR3 DNA sequence: TGTGCCAGCAGCCAAGATCAGTCCGGTTATGGTGAAGCTTTCTTT. J is TRBJ1-1 and V is TRBV4-2; D is undetermined. The CDR3 runs to 15 residues. Germline V gene lookup returns CDR1 LGHNA and CDR2 YNFKEQ. V lost 0 bases to trimming and J lost 7 bases, with 15 bases between them.

This clonotype was detected a few times. V is TRBV28 and J is TRBJ1-5, with D maybe TRBD1 (6 bases). Deletions cut 4 bases from V and 5 bases from J, with 12 bases between. This CDR3 spans 14 amino acids. From germline, CDR1 is MDHEN and CDR2 SYDVKM. CDR3 protein: CASSWQGPDQPQHF. The CDR3 region has the DNA TGTGCCAGCAGTTGGCAGGGGCCCGATCAGCCCCAGCATTTT. Together with reference TRBV28 and TRBJ1-5, the CDR3 gives the full variable domain: DVKVTQSSRYLVKRTGEKVFLECVQDMDHENMFWYRQDPGLGLRLIYFSYDVKMKEKGDIPEGYSVSREKKERFSLILESASTNQTSMYLCASSWQGPDQPQHFGDGTRLSIL.

This clonotype was seen only a few times. The chain carries TRBV6-2 or TRBV6-3 and TRBJ1-5; D unresolved. The CDR3 spans 14 residues. V was clipped by 6 bases and J by 1 base, with 10 bases between them. Per the germline V gene, CDR1 is MNHEY and CDR2 is SVGEGT. The CDR3 DNA reads TGTGCCAGCAGCGACGGACCCAGCAATCAGCCCCAGCATTTT. As protein: CASSDGPSNQPQHF.

In its sample, this clonotype was seen a few times. The chain is built from TRBV10-3 and TRBJ2-2, with D uncertain. Germline V CDR1 and CDR2: ENHRY, SYGVKD. The length of the CDR3 is 13 residues. Between the trimmed V and J ends, which lost 11 bases and 2 bases, there was a span of 12 bases. In nucleotides, the CDR3 is TGTGCCTCCTACGACCCAAACACCGGGGAGCTGTTTTTT. It codes for CASYDPNTGELFF.

Many counts were recorded for this clonotype. This chain joins TRBV5-1 and TRBJ2-3, with a tentative D call TRBD2 (6 bases). The CDR3 has 15 amino acids. Trimming took 0 bases from V and 2 from J, leaving 10 bases between them. Germline CDR1 reads SGHRS; CDR2 reads YFSETQ. CDR3 bases: TGCGCCAGCAGCTTGGTGGCGGGAACCACAGATACGCAGTATTTT. It specifies CASSLVAGTTDTQYF. The variable domain in full, with the rest retrieved from reference TRBV5-1 and TRBJ2-3, is KAGVTQTPRYLIKTRGQQVTLSCSPISGHRSVSWYQQTPGQGLQFLFEYFSETQRNKGNFPGRFSGRQFSNSRSEMNVSTLELGDSALYLCASSLVAGTTDTQYFGPGTRLTVL.

This clonotype has more than one count but fewer than ten. The rearrangement uses TRBV25-1 and TRBJ1-6; possibly TRBD1 for D (5 bases). V was shortened by 7 bases and J by 2 bases, with 9 bases between the two germline ends. Germline-derived CDR1 and CDR2 are MGHDK and SYGVNS. The CDR3 runs to 14 residues. The CDR3 spells CASKGAPYNSPLHF. CDR3 sequence (DNA): TGTGCCAGCAAAGGGGCCCCCTATAATTCACCCCTCCACTTT.

The table lists this clonotype with a few counts. The J gene is TRBJ1-4, the V gene TRBV28, with TRBD1 matching over 7 bases. V trimming: 2 bases; J trimming: 7 bases; junction bases outside the gene matches: 4. Germline CDR1 reads MDHEN; CDR2 reads SYDVKM. CDR3 length equals 14 residues. The CDR3 sequence: CASSLNRGLEKLFF. The DNA of the CDR3 is TGTGCCAGCAGTTTAAACAGGGGCCTTGAAAAACTGTTTTTT.

The chain is built from TRBV4-3 and TRBJ2-7; D might be TRBD2 (5 bases). V was clipped by 0 bases and J by 3 bases, with 12 bases between them. In germline, CDR1 is LGHNA, CDR2 YSLEER. There are 15 residues in the CDR3. Written as DNA, the CDR3 is TGCGCCAGCAGCCAAGATCACCAGGCGGGCTACGAGCAGTACTTC. Protein sequence: CASSQDHQAGYEQYF.

This chain links TRBV15 with TRBJ2-2; tentative D call: TRBD2 (6 bases). The CDR3 has 14 amino acids. V lost 5 bases to trimming and J lost 6 bases, with 13 bases between them. Per germline, CDR1 LNHNV and CDR2 YYDKDF (reference sequence). In nucleotides, the CDR3 is TGTGCCACCAGCCGCTGGGGGGATCCCGGGGAGCTGTTTTTT. Protein sequence: CATSRWGDPGELFF.

This clonotype showed up many times. The chain employs TRBV5-1 and TRBJ2-1; unclear D gene. This CDR3 has 11 amino acids. Trimming removed 1 base from V and 9 bases from J, with 5 bases in between. Germline V lookup: CDR1 SGHRS, CDR2 YFSETQ. The CDR3 nucleotides read TGCGCCAGCAGCTTGTTGGCTGAGCAGTTCTTC. It is translated as CASSLLAEQFF.

The CDR3 DNA is TGTGCCAGCAGCTTAAGGGCCAACTCCTACGAGCAGTACTTC. Protein: CASSLRANSYEQYF. This rearrangement joins TRBV7-9 to TRBJ2-7; D is ambiguous. This CDR3 spans 14 amino acids. Trimming took 2 bases from V and 0 from J, leaving 8 bases between them. The germline gives CDR1 SEHNR, CDR2 FQNEAQ (reference sequence). The full variable domain, completed using reference TRBV7-9 and TRBJ2-7, is DTGVSQNPRHKITKRGQNVTFRCDPISEHNRLYWYRQTLGQGPEFLTYFQNEAQLEKSRLLSDRFSAERPKGSFSTLEIQRTEQGDSAMYLCASSLRANSYEQYFGPGTRLTVT.

CDR3 in DNA: TGTGCCAGCAGTTCCTCCTGGTTGTATTTTACCCCCGGGACAACCTCATACGAGCAGTACTTC. It translates to CASSSSWLYFTPGTTSYEQYF. The V call is TRBV6-2 or TRBV6-3, the J call TRBJ2-7; D may be TRBD1 (6 bases). V was pared by 4 bases and J by 4 bases, with 35 bases between. Germline values: CDR1 MNHEY, CDR2 SVGEGT. The length of the CDR3 is 21 residues.

This clonotype was found a few times. The gene calls are TRBV14 and TRBJ1-4; 8 bases fit TRBD1. After removal of 5 bases from V and 8 bases from J, the junction contained 10 bases not matched to a gene. The CDR3 is 15 amino acids. From germline, CDR1 is SGHDN and CDR2 FVKESK. CDR3 nucleotide sequence: TGTGCCAGCAGCTCCAGACAGGGGACTTTCGAAAAACTGTTTTTT. This codes for CASSSRQGTFEKLFF.

This clonotype appeared a few times. The J gene is TRBJ2-3, the V gene TRBV11-2; 10 bases map to TRBD1. V gave up 5 bases and J gave up 6 bases; unmatched junction bases: 8. From germline, CDR1 is SGHAT and CDR2 FQNNGV. The CDR3 is 15 amino acids. The CDR3 DNA follows: TGTGCCAGCAGCACCGGGACAGGGGCATCGGATACGCAGTATTTT. Its translation: CASSTGTGASDTQYF.

The chain carries TRBV3-1 and TRBJ2-7; D gene unclear. The CDR3 spans 13 residues. The V end was cut by 0 bases, the J end by 6 bases, with 9 bases between. Germline V CDR1 and CDR2: LGHDT, YNNKEL (reference sequence). The CDR3 loop reads CASSQDATSEQYF. The CDR3 DNA follows: TGTGCCAGCAGCCAAGATGCAACTTCCGAGCAGTACTTC.

Only a few counts were recorded for this clonotype. The rearrangement joins TRBV20-1 to TRBJ2-3; D possibly uses TRBD1 or TRBD2 (5 bases each). This CDR3 has 15 amino acids. V was clipped by 0 bases and J by 2 bases, with 12 bases between them. CDR1 DFQATT and CDR2 SNEGSKA come from the germline V gene (reference sequence). The CDR3 DNA reads TGCAGTGCTAGAGATTCGACAGCGGACACAGATACGCAGTATTTT. Protein product: CSARDSTADTDTQYF.

This chain links TRBV7-2 with TRBJ2-2, with D maybe TRBD1 (5 bases). V dropped 6 bases and J dropped 0 bases, with 8 bases sitting between them. This CDR3 contains 14 residues. Germline-derived CDR1 and CDR2 are SGHTA and FQGNSA. CDR3 bases: TGTGCCAGCAGGGGGCTAGCGAACACCGGGGAGCTGTTTTTT. Protein sequence: CASRGLANTGELFF.

By proportion, this clonotype is medium-sized. The rearrangement links TRBV7-9 to TRBJ2-1, with TRBD1 identical over 7 bases. This CDR3 has 15 residues. Germline CDR1 is SEHNR and CDR2 is FQNEAQ (reference sequence). Trimming cost V 6 bases and J 2 bases; bases outside gene matches: 7. The CDR3 is CASSLGQGAYNEQFF. Here the CDR3 DNA reads TGTGCCAGCAGTTTGGGGCAGGGGGCCTACAATGAGCAGTTCTTC.